This TCR beta chain was documented in a study of blood T cell repertoires in COVID-19. Study at large: Acute-phase and convalescent COVID-19 samples originated in the United States, Italy and Spain. The analysed material was cDNA or gDNA that came from T cells, B-cell-depleted T cells, or PBMCs.

A Seattle source enrolled patients during active infection and followed them longitudinally. CDR3 length: 16 residues. The germline CDR1 and CDR2 sequences are SGHVS and FNYEAQ. Trimming left V 1 base short and J 2 bases short, with 9 bases between. Under the authors' procedure: Amplification of reference gene primers was used by the study to estimate nucleated cell counts. TCRdb's copy holds only in-frame clones and misses some; the assay was immunoSEQ multiplex PCR. V and J calls and clone size are copied from that table; D and trimming were computed from the DNA. Of approximately 480,000 clones listed, about 91% were seen once; the top ten hold 0.8% to 0.9%.

The chain uses TRBV7-6 and TRBJ2-6, with D tentatively TRBD1 (5 bases). The origin of this receptor is a man aged 18 to 29 with COVID-19, enrolled during active disease. The material sequenced was peripheral blood. For the CDR3, the DNA is TGTGCCAGCAGCTTAGAATCAGGGACTGGGGCCAACGTCCTGACTTTC. Translated: CASSLESGTGANVLTF.